Listed here are 19 T cell receptor beta chains from one sample, sequenced in a study of cytomegalovirus exposure and HLA in healthy donors. The study ran its PCR with 60 Vbeta and 13 Jbeta primers. Some clones are missing from TCRdb's copy, which holds only in-frame ones; the method was immunoSEQ multiplex PCR. The repertoire includes 55,000 to 85,000 clones, 75% to 90% of them detected once, and roughly 2% sits in the top ten. Sequenced material: PBMCs. The receptor set was obtained from a woman aged 30 to 39 in good health and CMV-seronegative.

The V call is TRBV2, the J call TRBJ2-1; 7 bases align to TRBD2. Germline V CDR1 and CDR2: SNHLY, FYNNEI. The CDR3 covers 14 residues. The junction had 4 bases not matched to a gene; V was cut back by 6 bases and J by 2 bases. This chain's CDR3 is CASSLGLAYNEQFF. CDR3 nucleotide sequence: TGTGCCAGCAGCCTCGGACTAGCCTACAATGAGCAGTTCTTC.

This rearrangement joins TRBV7-2 to TRBJ2-1; maybe TRBD2 (5 bases). Germline CDR1 SGHTA, CDR2 FQGNSA. V was cut by 2 bases and J by 4 bases, with 15 bases left in between. CDR3 length: 16 residues. For the CDR3, the DNA is TGTGCCAGCAGCTTAAGTGGGCTAGCTGAATACAATGAGCAGTTCTTC. It specifies CASSLSGLAEYNEQFF.

This chain joins TRBV7-3 and TRBJ2-3; no clear D gene. Per germline, CDR1 SGHTA and CDR2 FQGTGA. V gave up 5 bases and J gave up 2 bases, with 8 bases separating them. The CDR3 is made up of 13 amino acids. CDR3 nucleotide sequence: TGTGCCAGCAGCGAGGTGTACACAGATACGCAGTATTTT. It encodes CASSEVYTDTQYF.

This chain uses TRBV7-9 with TRBJ2-6; 7 bases fit TRBD1. This CDR3 region has 15 residues. Germline-derived CDR1 and CDR2 are SEHNR and FQNEAQ (reference sequence). Trimming at V came to 2 bases and at J to 3 bases, leaving 1 base not matched to a gene. DNA for the CDR3: TGTGCCAGCAGCTTAAGGACAGGTGGGGCCAACGTCCTGACTTTC. The encoded protein is CASSLRTGGANVLTF.

The chain joins TRBV5-4 to TRBJ1-2; 12 nucleotides align to TRBD1. J was trimmed by 8 bases and V by 3 bases; bases with no gene match: 5. CDR1 and CDR2 (germline): SGHNT, YYREEE (reference sequence). This CDR3 comprises 14 residues. Written as DNA, the CDR3 is TGTGCCAGCAGCTGGGACAGGGGGCCACGGGGCTACACCTTC. It encodes CASSWDRGPRGYTF.

The chain is built from TRBV18 and TRBJ1-1, with D possibly matching TRBD1 (5 bases). Germline V CDR1 and CDR2: KGHSH, LQKENI. V lost 6 bases and J lost 3, with 17 bases in between. This CDR3 comprises 15 residues. The CDR3 sequence is CASSPAGGKYTEAFF. As DNA, the CDR3 is TGTGCCAGCTCCCCGGCCGGGGGGAAGTACACTGAAGCTTTCTTT.

V usage is TRBV7-9 and J usage is TRBJ2-3, with TRBD1 identical over 9 bases. J was trimmed by 4 bases and V by 5 bases; bases with no gene match: 16. The CDR3 is made up of 18 amino acids. Germline CDR1 reads SEHNR; CDR2 reads FQNEAQ (reference sequence). The CDR3 loop is CASSVGQGQFRGADTQYF. In DNA, the CDR3 is TGTGCCAGCAGCGTGGGACAGGGCCAATTTCGTGGCGCAGATACGCAGTATTTT.

This sequence joins TRBV18 and TRBJ2-3; 8 nucleotides agree with TRBD2. Looked up from germline, CDR1 is KGHSH and CDR2 is LQKENI. This CDR3 comprises 15 residues. Trimming removed 0 bases from V and 6 bases from J; junction bases left unmatched: 5. CDR3 protein: CASSPPGTRSDTQYF. The CDR3 DNA follows: TGTGCCAGCTCACCACCGGGGACTAGGTCGGATACGCAGTATTTT.

The chain recombines TRBV6-5 with TRBJ1-1; a weak D match, TRBD1 (5 bases). Germline V gene data show CDR1 as MNHEY and CDR2 as SVGAGI. Trimming removed 3 bases from V and 4 bases from J, with 15 bases in between. CDR3 length: 15 residues. CDR3 protein: CASSYKQGVPTEAFF. In DNA form, the CDR3 reads TGTGCCAGCAGTTATAAGCAGGGTGTACCCACTGAAGCTTTCTTT.

The chain recombines TRBV19 with TRBJ1-4; TRBD1 might be the D (6 bases). Germline V gives CDR1 LNHDA, CDR2 SQIVND (reference sequence). The CDR3 consists of 14 residues. The germline V and J ends were trimmed by 5 bases and 5 bases, with 12 bases remaining between them. The CDR3 region is CASSRQETNEKLFF. CDR3 nucleotides: TGTGCCAGTAGTCGACAGGAGACGAATGAAAAACTGTTTTTT. Looking up the rest from reference TRBV19 and TRBJ1-4 gives the full variable domain: DGGITQSPKYLFRKEGQNVTLSCEQNLNHDAMYWYRQDPGQGLRLIYYSQIVNDFQKGDIAEGYSVSREKKESFPLTVTSAQKNPTAFYLCASSRQETNEKLFFGSGTQLSVL.

This chain joins TRBV27 and TRBJ2-1, with 7 nucleotides matching TRBD1. From germline, CDR1 is MNHEY and CDR2 SMNVEV (reference sequence). Trimming removed 5 bases from V and 8 bases from J; junction bases left unmatched: 9. This CDR3 is built from 14 residues. CDR3 amino acids: CASSPRTGRDEQFF. Here the CDR3 DNA reads TGTGCCAGCAGTCCGCGGACAGGTCGCGATGAGCAGTTCTTC.

V is TRBV2 and J is TRBJ1-2; 11 bases align to TRBD1. The germline V gene encodes CDR1 SNHLY and CDR2 FYNNEI. The CDR3 extends over 14 amino acids. The ends lost 6 bases at V and 7 bases at J; junction bases unmatched: 7. CDR3 coding DNA: TGTGCCAGCAGCGGCGGACAGGGGGCGCGTGGCTACACCTTC. Its translation: CASSGGQGARGYTF.

This chain connects TRBV5-1 to TRBJ2-3; TRBD2 matches 13 bases. The CDR3 loop spans 18 amino acids. J lost 0 bases, V lost 4 bases, and 8 bases had no gene match. CDR1 is SGHRS and CDR2 is YFSETQ in the germline V gene. CDR3 DNA: TGCGCCAGCAGCCTACTAGCGGGAGGGGGAACAAGCACAGATACGCAGTATTTT. The encoded protein is CASSLLAGGGTSTDTQYF. Complete variable domain (other parts from reference TRBV5-1 and TRBJ2-3): KAGVTQTPRYLIKTRGQQVTLSCSPISGHRSVSWYQQTPGQGLQFLFEYFSETQRNKGNFPGRFSGRQFSNSRSEMNVSTLELGDSALYLCASSLLAGGGTSTDTQYFGPGTRLTVL.

The chain is built from TRBV19 and TRBJ1-1, with D possibly being TRBD1 (6 bases). The ends were cut back, 3 bases at V and 11 bases at J, with 10 bases in the middle. The CDR3 extends over 11 amino acids. Germline V gives CDR1 LNHDA, CDR2 SQIVND (reference sequence). CDR3 sequence reads: CASSMGQLAFF. CDR3 DNA sequence: TGTGCCAGTAGTATGGGACAATTGGCTTTCTTT. Full variable domain (rest looked up from reference TRBV19 and TRBJ1-1): DGGITQSPKYLFRKEGQNVTLSCEQNLNHDAMYWYRQDPGQGLRLIYYSQIVNDFQKGDIAEGYSVSREKKESFPLTVTSAQKNPTAFYLCASSMGQLAFFGQGTRLTVV.

The chain couples TRBV7-2 to TRBJ1-2; D ambiguous. The germline V and J ends were trimmed by 1 base and 7 bases, with 13 bases remaining between them. This CDR3 spans 14 amino acids. Germline CDR1 SGHTA, CDR2 FQGNSA. Here the CDR3 DNA reads TGTGCCAGCAGCTTAGTGGTCACAGCAGGTGGCTACACCTTC. Encoded protein: CASSLVVTAGGYTF.

The chain carries TRBV19 and TRBJ2-1; 8 positions agree with TRBD2. The CDR3 has 14 residues. Germline V gene lookup returns CDR1 LNHDA and CDR2 SQIVND (reference sequence). Unmatched junction bases numbered 11, after V lost 10 bases and J lost 6 bases. CDR3 sequence (DNA): TGTGCCACCATGGGACTAGATCTGGGCAATGAGCAGTTCTTC. Translating it yields CATMGLDLGNEQFF. The entire variable domain, with the rest obtained from reference TRBV19 and TRBJ2-1, is as follows: DGGITQSPKYLFRKEGQNVTLSCEQNLNHDAMYWYRQDPGQGLRLIYYSQIVNDFQKGDIAEGYSVSREKKESFPLTVTSAQKNPTAFYLCATMGLDLGNEQFFGPGTRLTVL.

The chain couples TRBV7-3 to TRBJ2-1; TRBD2 matches at 8 bases. This CDR3 comprises 15 residues. Germline V gene data show CDR1 as SGHTA and CDR2 as FQGTGA. With V trimmed by 6 bases and J by 5 bases, 9 bases remained unmatched. The CDR3 sequence: CASSFAGGAHNEQFF. The CDR3 DNA reads TGTGCCAGCAGTTTCGCGGGAGGTGCCCACAATGAGCAGTTCTTC.

The chain employs TRBV21-1 and TRBJ1-5; the table's D gene call, TRBD1, was not cross checked with the DNA. TRBV21-1 is assigned pseudogene status. The length of the CDR3 is 19 residues. The CDR3 DNA sequence: TGTGCCAGCAGCAAAGCCGACAGGGACACCTGTTATAGCAATCAGCCCCAGCATTTT. It specifies CASSKADRDTCYSNQPQHF.

V gene TRBV7-9 combines with J gene TRBJ2-1; 8 bases line up with TRBD1. Germline assignment: CDR1 SEHNR and CDR2 FQNEAQ (reference sequence). V lost 4 bases and J lost 8; bases outside the gene matches: 7. The CDR3 spans 14 residues. This CDR3 is CASSSRTGRDEQFF. The CDR3 nucleotides are TGTGCCAGCAGCTCGCGGACAGGGCGAGATGAGCAGTTCTTC. The full variable domain, with the rest looked up from reference TRBV7-9 and TRBJ2-1, is DTGVSQNPRHKITKRGQNVTFRCDPISEHNRLYWYRQTLGQGPEFLTYFQNEAQLEKSRLLSDRFSAERPKGSFSTLEIQRTEQGDSAMYLCASSSRTGRDEQFFGPGTRLTVL.